This T cell receptor (beta chain) emerged from a study of cytomegalovirus exposure and HLA in healthy donors. This clone was seen a single time. Its matching antigen is unknown. The study ran its PCR with 60 Vbeta and 13 Jbeta primers. Some clones are missing from TCRdb's copy, which holds only in-frame ones; the method was immunoSEQ multiplex PCR. The table lists 100,000 to 150,000 clones, approximately 79% of them singletons. The CDR3 extends over 17 amino acids. The germline V gene has CDR1 MDHEN and CDR2 SYDVKM. V gave up 6 bases and J gave up 0 bases, with 18 bases separating them. Broader study findings: Likely technical artifact: a cluster of highly shared sequence variants.

The TCR originated in a man aged 30 to 45 in good health and CMV-seronegative. V is TRBV28 and J is TRBJ1-3; tentatively, D is TRBD1 (6 bases). Sequencing was performed on PBMCs. The CDR3 loop reads CASRKQGRGFSGNTIYF. CDR3 in DNA: TGTGCCAGCAGGAAACAGGGTAGGGGCTTCTCTGGAAACACCATATATTTT.